The table lists the clone carrying this T cell receptor (beta chain) with a count of one. The antigen is undetermined. The sample is drawn from a study of cytomegalovirus exposure and HLA in healthy donors. Study conclusions and caveats: The authors reported that TCR beta sequences could predict HLA-A and HLA-B alleles. These predictions were accurate for most subjects in the first cohort. The study labeled more than 150 TCR beta chains cytomegalovirus-associated.

Trimming cost V 2 bases and J 4 bases, with 12 bases left between them. CDR1 is KGHSH and CDR2 is LQKENI in the germline V gene. The CDR3 length is 14 residues. The PCR was carried out with 60 Vbeta primers and 13 Jbeta primers. Produced via immunoSEQ multiplex PCR; TCRdb's table is partial and in-frame only. In the table there are 95,000 to 150,000 clones, about 71% of which are singletons. The V gene is TRBV18, the J gene TRBJ2-7, with a weak D call TRBD1 (5 bases). This sequence originates from a woman aged 45-65 years in good health and CMV-seronegative. Material for sequencing was PBMCs. The CDR3 bases are TGTGCCAGCTCACCAAGGGGCTCGGCTTACGAGCAGTACTTC. This translates into CASSPRGSAYEQYF. The whole variable domain, remainder taken from reference TRBV18 and TRBJ2-7, is NAGVMQNPRHLVRRRGQEARLRCSPMKGHSHVYWYRQLPEEGLKFMVYLQKENIIDESGMPKERFSAEFPKEGPSILRIQQVVRGDSAAYFCASSPRGSAYEQYFGPGTRLTVT.